These 20 T cell receptor beta chains were sequenced from one sample in a study of blood T cells in healthy people across ages. Primers used in a second PCR of about 7 to 12 cycles were a sample-barcoded 5' primer and a J-beta primer mix. TCRdb redid the calling of the 5' RACE reads with MiXCR, one entry per CDR3 protein. Among fewer than 2,000,000 distinct CDR3 sequences listed, about 39% were seen once. The specimen was blood. These receptors all stem from a human donor in good health.

V is TRBV10-3 and J is TRBJ2-6; 7 positions agree with TRBD1. With 6 bases clipped from V and 3 bases from J, the junction kept 5 bases outside the gene matches. The CDR3 covers 15 residues. Germline values: CDR1 ENHRY, CDR2 SYGVKD. The CDR3 loop reads CAIRPTGNGANVLTF. The DNA for the CDR3 is TGTGCCATCAGACCGACAGGGAATGGGGCCAACGTCCTGACTTTC.

The J gene is TRBJ1-5, the V gene TRBV24-1; TRBD1 matches at 7 bases. Germline V gene sequence: CDR1 KGHDR, CDR2 SFDVKD. This CDR3 is 15 amino acids long. With 3 bases clipped from V and 4 bases from J, the junction kept 5 bases outside the gene matches. The CDR3 loop reads CATSDTGVSNQPQHF. The DNA of the CDR3 is TGTGCCACCAGTGATACAGGGGTGAGTAATCAGCCCCAGCATTTT.

A word on this clonotype: Relative to the germline gene, one junction end is altered; a read error may explain this. The V and J genes are TRBV10-3 and TRBJ2-5, with TRBD2 as a possible D gene (6 bases). This CDR3 has 12 amino acids. The germline CDR1 and CDR2 sequences are ENHRY and SYGVKD. The CDR3 reads CSISEGLETQYF. In DNA, the CDR3 is TGTTCCATCAGTGAGGGACTGGAGACCCAGTACTTC.

J is TRBJ1-5 and V is TRBV29-1; D not resolved. The germline gives CDR1 SQVTM, CDR2 ANQGSEA. V was shortened by 3 bases and J by 0 bases, with 15 bases between the two germline ends. The CDR3 sequence is 16 residues long. The CDR3: CSVERTEPTSNQPQHF. In nucleotides, the CDR3 is TGCAGCGTTGAGAGAACAGAACCGACTAGCAATCAGCCCCAGCATTTT.

The chain combines TRBV7-2 with TRBJ2-2, with TRBD1 matching 7 bases. The CDR3 is 16 residues long. V dropped 1 base and J dropped 3; count of bases not matched to a gene: 5. Germline V gives CDR1 SGHTA, CDR2 FQGNSA. CDR3: CASSLVGGADTGELFF. The CDR3 DNA follows: TGTGCCAGCAGCTTAGTAGGGGGCGCAGACACCGGGGAGCTGTTTTTT.

The rearrangement uses TRBV6-2 or TRBV6-3 and TRBJ1-2; 10 bases map to TRBD1. The CDR3 loop spans 14 amino acids. Germline V gene sequence: CDR1 MNHEY, CDR2 SVGEGT. V shed 6 bases and J 7 bases; nucleotides not matched to a gene: 8. CDR3 bases: TGTGCCAGCAGACCGGGACAGGGGATTCGTGGCTACACCTTC. It is translated as CASRPGQGIRGYTF.

In DNA form, the CDR3 reads TGTGCCAGCACCCGTTATTCCGGGGAGCTGTTTTTT. Its protein product is CASTRYSGELFF. The chain couples TRBV3-1 to TRBJ2-2, with no clear D. Deletions cut 7 bases from V and 6 bases from J, with 9 bases between. The CDR3 totals 12 residues. CDR1 is LGHDT and CDR2 is YNNKEL in the germline V gene (reference sequence).

This clonotype was seen a few times. The chain uses TRBV6-5 and TRBJ2-7, with D tentatively TRBD1 or TRBD2 (5 bases each). Trimming left V 5 bases short and J 3 bases short, with 17 bases between. Germline loops: CDR1 MNHEY, CDR2 SVGAGI. The CDR3 consists of 15 residues. This CDR3 is CASSRDGTAYYEQYF. The CDR3 DNA follows: TGTGCCAGCAGTCGGGACGGGACGGCCTACTACGAGCAGTACTTC.

CDR3: CAWSVSANYGYTF. In DNA, the CDR3 is TGTGCCTGGAGTGTATCTGCAAACTATGGCTACACCTTC. V gene TRBV30 combines with J gene TRBJ1-2; the D is unclear. Looked up from germline, CDR1 is GTSNPN and CDR2 is SVGIG (reference sequence). CDR3 length equals 13 residues. Trimming cost V 0 bases and J 2 bases, with 7 bases left between them.

The rearrangement joins TRBV6-1 to TRBJ1-2; D unresolved. The CDR3 runs to 13 residues. Trimming took off 3 bases at V and 0 bases at J, with 5 bases between the two ends. The V gene's germline CDR1 is MNHNS and CDR2 SASEGT. The CDR3 DNA is TGTGCCAGCAGTGATTATCCTAACTATGGCTACACCTTC. Translating it yields CASSDYPNYGYTF.

This clonotype has more than one count but fewer than ten. The chain employs TRBV28 and TRBJ1-2, with 7 bases identical to TRBD1. The J segment lost 4 bases and the V segment lost 6 bases, leaving 5 bases of the junction unmatched. CDR1 is MDHEN, CDR2 SYDVKM, per germline. This CDR3 is built from 13 residues. CDR3 coding DNA: TGTGCCAGCAGGGTCGGGACAGCCTATGGCTACACCTTC. Amino acid sequence: CASRVGTAYGYTF.

This clonotype was picked up a small number of times. The chain couples TRBV20-1 to TRBJ2-1, with 14 bases aligning to TRBD2. The CDR3 sequence is 17 residues long. CDR1 and CDR2 (germline): DFQATT, SNEGSKA (reference sequence). V gave up 6 bases and J gave up 4 bases; unmatched junction bases: 11. The CDR3 nucleotides are TGCAGTGCCGGAGGACTAGCGGGGGGAGGTCTGTACAATGAGCAGTTCTTC. Translated: CSAGGLAGGGLYNEQFF.

This clonotype was counted only a few times. The genes are TRBV27 and TRBJ2-7, with D possibly matching TRBD1 (6 bases). V dropped 5 bases and J dropped 2 bases, with 16 bases sitting between them. This CDR3 contains 15 residues. Germline V gene sequence: CDR1 MNHEY, CDR2 SMNVEV (reference sequence). The chain's CDR3 is CASSTIEDSTYEQYF. Here the CDR3 DNA reads TGTGCCAGCAGTACGATCGAGGACAGTACCTACGAGCAGTACTTC.

As regards this clonotype: A read error is possible here, since a much larger clone lies one base away. As DNA, the CDR3 is TGCAGCGTTGTAGGGCGGGGGGGACGAGGGACCCAGTACTTC. This encodes CSVVGRGGRGTQYF. The V call is TRBV29-1, the J call TRBJ2-5, with 9 nucleotides matching TRBD2. J lost 7 bases, V lost 4 bases, and 10 bases had no gene match. Germline CDR1 is SQVTM and CDR2 is ANQGSEA. The CDR3 consists of 14 residues.

This clonotype showed up just a few times. The chain carries TRBV20-1 and TRBJ2-7; the match to TRBD1 covers 8 bases. J gave up 5 bases and V 1 base, and 10 bases lay outside the gene matches. Germline V gives CDR1 DFQATT, CDR2 SNEGSKA (reference sequence). The CDR3 is made up of 15 amino acids. CDR3 protein: CSARGVGSGGDEQYF. DNA of the CDR3: TGCAGTGCTAGAGGGGTGGGCTCAGGGGGCGACGAGCAGTACTTC.

Only one count was recorded for this clonotype. The chain is built from TRBV29-1 and TRBJ1-4; 7 bases match TRBD1. The CDR3 contains 15 residues. V lost 6 bases, J lost 0 bases, and 7 bases stayed unmatched. The germline V gene has CDR1 SQVTM and CDR2 ANQGSEA. CDR3: CSVGYGTATNEKLFF. CDR3 DNA sequence: TGCAGCGTGGGATATGGGACAGCAACTAATGAAAAACTGTTTTTT.

This clonotype was found a few times. The V call is TRBV29-1, the J call TRBJ2-1; D call uncertain. V was shortened by 6 bases and J by 0 bases, with 12 bases between the two germline ends. Germline V lookup: CDR1 SQVTM, CDR2 ANQGSEA. The CDR3 has 14 amino acids. CDR3 loop: CSVGAVSSYNEQFF. In DNA form, the CDR3 reads TGCAGCGTCGGTGCTGTCAGCTCCTACAATGAGCAGTTCTTC.

The chain employs TRBV20-1 and TRBJ2-1; the match to TRBD2 covers 10 bases. This CDR3 contains 14 residues. Trimming removed 4 bases from V and 4 bases from J; junction bases left unmatched: 4. The germline V gene has CDR1 DFQATT and CDR2 SNEGSKA (reference sequence). The CDR3 spells CSAKSGGDYNEQFF. The CDR3 nucleotides read TGCAGTGCTAAAAGCGGGGGGGATTACAATGAGCAGTTCTTC.

This sequence joins TRBV9 and TRBJ2-3, with a possible D match to TRBD2 (5 bases). Germline values: CDR1 SGDLS, CDR2 YYNGEE. This CDR3 spans 15 amino acids. V lost 2 bases to trimming and J lost 0 bases, with 10 bases between them. Here the CDR3 DNA reads TGTGCCAGCAGCGTGCGGGCCCCTAGCACAGATACGCAGTATTTT. This sequence encodes CASSVRAPSTDTQYF. Filled out from reference TRBV9 and TRBJ2-3, the complete variable domain reads DSGVTQTPKHLITATGQRVTLRCSPRSGDLSVYWYQQSLDQGLQFLIQYYNGEERAKGNILERFSAQQFPDLHSELNLSSLELGDSALYFCASSVRAPSTDTQYFGPGTRLTVL.

The V gene is TRBV4-1, the J gene TRBJ1-1, with D tentatively TRBD1 (6 bases). Germline CDR1 reads MGHRA; CDR2 reads YSYEKL. With 5 bases removed from V and 0 bases from J, the gap between germline ends came to 13 bases. This CDR3 spans 15 amino acids. The CDR3, as DNA: TGCGCCAGCAGCTGGGGGGCTCGCATGAACACTGAAGCTTTCTTT. Translated, it gives CASSWGARMNTEAFF.